This TCR beta chain is from a study of shared clonotypes between healthy human individuals (TCRdb year 2020). General notes on the study: Two women and a few men aged 18 to 49 years were included in the cohort. For each donor, three plates each were used for CD4 naive and CD4 memory, two plates were used for CD8 naive, and one plate was used for CD8 memory. To increase sequencing depth and limit assay-specific biases, different laboratories used diverse techniques to prepare libraries and sequence TCR repertoires. Between about 0.85 and 9.5 billion PBMCs per donor were obtained by leukapheresis. To estimate repertoire size and how much clonotype sharing occurs between individuals, the study deeply sequenced the blood TCR repertoires of five healthy adults.

Worth noting for this clone: Its antigen has not been determined. Base qualities are not recorded, but no much larger clone differs from it by a single base. This specimen includes other DNA sequences encoding the same CDR3.

For CDR1 and CDR2, the germline V gene lists SGHRS and YFSETQ. Between the V and J ends, shortened by 7 bases and 1 base respectively, the junction contains 11 bases. The CDR3 runs 14 residues from the cysteine to the phenylalanine. Just CDR3 DNA is preserved here, 42 bases in frame from base 1. TCR CDR3 regions were amplified from genomic DNA by multiplex PCR using the deep immunoSEQ assay. Extracted genomic DNA from each cell subset was spread evenly across all wells of several immunoSEQ 96-well plates, with each plate serving as a replicate. For sorted subsets, each replicate PCR was loaded with about 0.2 ug genomic DNA, equivalent to 25,000 to 35,000 T cell genomes. The purified libraries were quantified using a Qubit 3.0 fluorometer, sized with a Bioanalyzer 2100, and then quantified again using the KAPA Library Quantification kit. Each immunoSEQ 96-well plate was sequenced on its own single-read 150-cycle Illumina NextSeq 550 flow cell. The paper's processing steps were these. Because the immunoSEQ output included only junctional sequences and no quality scores, the filtering could not be the same as the filtering used for full-length reads. Sequences were annotated with PyIR, a Python wrapper for IgBLAST v1.9, and V/J genes and CDR3 were assigned using IMGT germline references. Reads with weak V/J assignments (E-value above 1e-6), missing CDR3, stop codons, out-of-frame junctions, or ambiguous translated residues were removed. V3J clonotypes were defined by identical inferred V gene, J gene, and CDR3 amino acid sequence. To compute the percentage overlap between repertoires, the number of shared unique clonotypes was divided by the size of the smaller repertoire. Repertoire richness was assessed with RTK rarefaction, the Chao1 estimator, and Recon v2.1 estimates of unobserved clonotypes. Generation probabilities for all TCRbeta clonotypes obtained by the gDNA method from a handful of donors were computed using OLGA. The table was pulled from immuneACCESS by TCRdb, which kept in-frame rearrangements only. Such tables lose some clones; where checked, under half of the loss comes from unresolved V genes, and the rest has no known cause. D and trimming come from the DNA, and the V and J calls and clone size come from that table. The sample table shows more than 1.2 million clones, and 98% to 99% are seen once. The ten largest account for roughly 0.36% of the sample.

Healthy HIV-negative adults with no recently reported acute infections or vaccinations were included as donors. Only Caucasian adults living in Nashville, Tennessee, USA were represented among the donors. CD4+ T cells were enriched by magnetic negative selection; naive cells were then positively selected on CD45RA, and the negative fraction formed the memory subset. Blood was collected by leukapheresis, and PBMCs were isolated by Ficoll-Histopaque density gradient centrifugation and then cryopreserved in liquid nitrogen vapor phase. Analytical flow cytometry was used to check the purity and quantity of every magnetically sorted T cell population. Genomic DNA was isolated from every sorted fraction and measured by UV absorbance on a Nanodrop 2000c. On the study overall, not on this receptor specifically: Higher generation probabilities were observed for clonotypes shared by all four sorted-subset donors than for non-shared clonotypes. Based on pairwise subsampling, the degree of clonotype sharing among donors was expected to be affected by sequencing depth. Because the study included only a small number of donors, the genetic and exposure-history diversity represented was limited. Sampling was limited to blood, and TCR repertoires in tissue likely differ from TCR repertoires in blood. Rarefaction of sorted-subset datasets indicated incomplete sequencing despite the large sequencing depth. Estimated clonotype richness was generally larger for naive than for memory subsets. Sharing across several donors was observed for around 5% of naive CD4, over 3% of naive CD8, 2.3% of memory CD4, and over 0.3% of memory CD8 clonotypes.

The receptor chain draws on TRBV5-1 and TRBJ2-2, with TRBD1 tentatively as D gene (6 bases match). Sample: naive CD4+ T cells sorted from blood. Per the publication, the cell subset or site label means: CD45RA+ positively selected. The clonotype originates from a man younger than 45 in good health. The bases are TGCGCCAGCTCCGGGACATTGAACACCGGGGAGCTGTTTTTT. It encodes CASSGTLNTGELFF.